These 2 T cell receptor beta chains share one sample of origin, sequenced in a study of shared clonotypes between healthy human individuals. Sequencing used immunoSEQ multiplex PCR; TCRdb keeps in-frame clones, though not all of them. The repertoire has approximately 470,000 clones, approximately 80% of them found once; the top ten carry about 12%. Sequenced sample: PBMCs. These receptors all stem from a woman between 40 and 50 years old in good health. Some clones in this sample may be carry-over from other donors' samples.

This clone has just a few counts. The V gene is TRBV27, the J gene TRBJ1-3, with 7 bases fitting TRBD1. The junction had 4 bases not matched to a gene; V was cut back by 8 bases and J by 0 bases. The CDR3 loop spans 14 amino acids. From germline, CDR1 is MNHEY and CDR2 SMNVEV (reference sequence). This CDR3 is CASGDRLSGNTIYF. CDR3 nucleotides: TGTGCCAGCGGGGACAGACTCTCTGGAAACACCATATATTTT.

V is TRBV5-1 and J is TRBJ2-1; 7 nucleotides align to TRBD2. Germline CDR1 reads SGHRS; CDR2 reads YFSETQ. The CDR3 runs 16 residues. The V segment lost 3 bases and the J segment 6 bases; nucleotides outside the gene matches: 12. The CDR3 nucleotides are TGCGCCAGCAGCTCGTCTTTGGGAGGGCCGGGCAATGAGCAGTTCTTC. This encodes CASSSSLGGPGNEQFF.